The sequence of this T cell receptor beta chain was determined in a study of blood T cell repertoires in COVID-19. Study background: The study drew acute and convalescent COVID-19 samples from the United States, Italy and Spain. From T cells, B-cell-depleted T cells, or PBMCs came the material, which was cDNA or gDNA.

Per the germline V gene, CDR1 is MGHRA and CDR2 is YSYEKL. The CDR3 spans 15 residues. V lost 0 bases and J 3 bases, leaving 6 bases between the germline ends. Seattle participants joined during active infection and were tracked over time. Authors' processing steps: Reference gene primers were amplified, and this amplification served to estimate nucleated cell counts. This table comes from immunoSEQ multiplex PCR, and its TCRdb copy is limited to in-frame clones, with some not included. V, J and clone size are those of that table, while D and trimming were read from the DNA. The sample has 200,000 or so clones, 80% to 90% seen once.

The gene calls are TRBV4-1 and TRBJ2-6; a weak D match, TRBD2 (5 bases). The receptor was isolated from a woman of 80 years or more with COVID-19, enrolled during active disease. The sequenced sample consisted of peripheral blood. The CDR3 DNA is TGCGCCAGCAGCCAAGAGGGAGTTGGGGCCAACGTCCTGACTTTC. This sequence encodes CASSQEGVGANVLTF.